This TCR beta chain came from a study of T cell clusters in autoimmune cytopenias. Study at large: A median of approximately 47,000 TRB reads per sample yielded a median around 2,500 distinct clonotypes.

Germline values: CDR1 SQVTM, CDR2 ANQGSEA. The CDR3 is 13 residues long. This clonotype is identified as medium-sized from frequency. The target antigen is unknown. Approximately 40,000 genome equivalents of blood DNA were amplified for TRB. TRB rearrangements were amplified by touch-down multiplex PCR with mixed TRB-A/B primers. TCRdb reprocessed the multiplex PCR reads, keeping one entry per CDR3 protein, no DNA. This repertoire includes around 7,000 distinct CDR3 sequences. Study outcomes and limitations: No experiment has yet validated the function of the T cell clusters defined in silico. Active autoimmune hepatitis patients had around 2.7-fold fewer exclusive TRB clusters than healthy donors.

The V gene is TRBV29-1, the J gene TRBJ2-3; TCRdb's D gene call, TRBD1, goes unchecked for lack of DNA. The clonotype originates from a human donor with an autoimmune cytopenia or autoimmune hepatitis (not recorded which). Sequencing input: peripheral blood. This CDR3 reads CSIPGAGTDTQYF.